A single sample is the source of the 27 T cell receptor beta chains below, sequenced in a study of OX40 agonist ivuxolimab in advanced cancers. Profiling relied on immunoSEQ multiplex PCR, and the TCRdb table lists in-frame clones only, not all of them. Of 25,000 to 35,000 clones in the sample, 70% to 80% were seen once. This specimen consisted of CD4+ or CD8+ T cells sorted from blood, obtained in a trial of the OX40 agonist ivuxolimab. Every receptor here comes from an adult with an advanced solid tumor such as melanoma, head and neck, liver or kidney cancer.

With regard to this clone: One junction end disagrees with the germline gene, perhaps due to a read error. This chain joins TRBV10-3 and TRBJ1-1, with D unclear. The CDR3 is 11 residues long. In germline, CDR1 is ENHRY, CDR2 SYGVKD. The DNA for the CDR3 is TGTGCCATCAGTGAGTCGACTATCCCCCTCTTT. Translating it yields CAISESTIPLF.

The chain combines TRBV9 with TRBJ1-3, with D unresolved. The CDR3 runs 14 residues. CDR1 and CDR2 from the germline V gene are SGDLS and YYNGEE. V was cut by 3 bases and J by 2 bases, with 9 bases left in between. The CDR3 is CASSAAGAGNTIYF. As DNA, the CDR3 is TGTGCCAGCAGCGCTGCTGGGGCTGGAAACACCATATATTTT.

This clone was detected a few times. The chain joins TRBV18 to TRBJ2-1; TRBD2 matches 16 bases. Germline trimming cut 4 bases from V and 4 bases from J; bases unmatched to any gene: 10. Germline assignment: CDR1 KGHSH and CDR2 LQKENI. The CDR3 consists of 19 residues. This CDR3 reads CASSLFPGLAGGQYNEQFF. DNA of the CDR3: TGTGCCAGCTCACTTTTCCCGGGACTAGCGGGGGGGCAATACAATGAGCAGTTCTTC.

V and J are TRBV28 and TRBJ1-1, with D possibly TRBD1 on 6 matching bases. V lost 6 bases, J lost 8 bases, and 25 bases lay in between. CDR3 size: 16 residues. Per the germline V gene, CDR1 is MDHEN and CDR2 is SYDVKM. CDR3 loop: CASSPTAFSTGGEAFF. Here the CDR3 DNA reads TGTGCCAGCAGCCCGACTGCGTTCTCGACAGGCGGAGAAGCTTTCTTT.

The chain couples TRBV19 to TRBJ2-7; perhaps TRBD1 as D (6 bases). The ends were cut back, 9 bases at V and 3 bases at J, with 15 bases in the middle. The CDR3 runs 13 residues. CDR1 LNHDA and CDR2 SQIVND come from the germline V gene (reference sequence). CDR3 protein: CASAPGHHYEQYF. In DNA, the CDR3 is TGTGCCAGCGCACCGGGACACCACTACGAGCAGTACTTC.

The chain joins TRBV5-1 to TRBJ2-7; D remains ambiguous. The V gene's germline CDR1 is SGHRS and CDR2 YFSETQ. V shed 0 bases and J shed 5 bases, with 15 bases lying between them. This CDR3 spans 15 amino acids. The CDR3 DNA reads TGCGCCAGCAGCTTGGAACAGATTAGGTTTGACGAGCAGTACTTC. Translated: CASSLEQIRFDEQYF.

In DNA, the CDR3 is TGTGCCAGCAGCCTGACGGATAGCAATCAGCCCCAGCATTTT. It is translated as CASSLTDSNQPQHF. The chain has TRBV7-8 and TRBJ1-5; D remains ambiguous. V shed 5 bases and J shed 0 bases, with 8 bases lying between them. The CDR3 spans 14 residues. Germline V gene lookup returns CDR1 SGHVS and CDR2 FQNEAQ. The variable domain in full, with the rest retrieved from reference TRBV7-8 and TRBJ1-5, is GAGVSQSPRYKVAKRGQDVALRCDPISGHVSLFWYQQALGQGPEFLTYFQNEAQLDKSGLPSDRFFAERPEGSVSTLKIQRTQQEDSAVYLCASSLTDSNQPQHFGDGTRLSIL.

The table lists this clone with a few counts. The V call is TRBV6-1, the J call TRBJ1-5; 9 positions agree with TRBD1. V shed 6 bases, J shed 3 bases, and the junction held 6 bases outside the gene matches. CDR1 MNHNS and CDR2 SASEGT come from the germline V gene. The CDR3 runs 15 residues. The CDR3 nucleotides are TGTGCCAGCAGAAGGGACAGGGAATCCAATCAGCCCCAGCATTTT. It yields the protein CASRRDRESNQPQHF.

The chain is built from TRBV7-9 and TRBJ2-7; D unclear. The CDR3 is 12 residues long. Germline CDR1 is SEHNR and CDR2 is FQNEAQ (reference sequence). V was clipped by 5 bases and J by 2 bases, with 7 bases between them. CDR3 bases: TGTGCCAGCAGCCCCCTCCCCTACGAGCAGTACTTC. It specifies CASSPLPYEQYF.

The chain joins TRBV7-3 to TRBJ2-2; D ambiguous. The CDR3 is 13 amino acids. Looked up from germline, CDR1 is SGHTA and CDR2 is FQGTGA. With 1 base removed from V and 1 base from J, the gap between germline ends came to 1 base. This CDR3 reads CASSLMNTGELFF. The CDR3 DNA sequence: TGTGCCAGCAGCTTAATGAACACCGGGGAGCTGTTTTTT.

The rearrangement joins TRBV5-5 to TRBJ1-3; perhaps TRBD1 as D (5 bases). The V end was cut by 3 bases, the J end by 0 bases, with 10 bases between. The germline gives CDR1 SGHKS, CDR2 YYEKEE (reference sequence). The CDR3 runs to 15 residues. CDR3 sequence: CASSSTGSSGNTIYF. The CDR3, as DNA: TGTGCCAGCAGCTCAACAGGATCCTCTGGAAACACCATATATTTT.

The chain uses TRBV10-3 and TRBJ1-6; perhaps TRBD1 as D (5 bases). Germline-derived CDR1 and CDR2 are ENHRY and SYGVKD. V was trimmed by 8 bases and J by 5 bases, leaving 13 bases between them. This CDR3 has 14 residues. CDR3 region: CAIDPGGNNSPLHF. Here the CDR3 DNA reads TGTGCCATCGACCCCGGGGGTAATAATTCACCCCTCCACTTT.

The genes are TRBV19 and TRBJ1-1; the D is unclear. The CDR3 runs 13 residues. CDR1 LNHDA and CDR2 SQIVND come from the germline V gene (reference sequence). Trimming removed 1 base at V and 1 base at J, with 4 bases between. CDR3 loop: CASSIGGNTEAFF. In nucleotides, the CDR3 is TGTGCCAGTAGTATAGGGGGGAACACTGAAGCTTTCTTT.

The genes are TRBV27 and TRBJ2-2, with TRBD2 matching over 7 bases. Per the germline V gene, CDR1 is MNHEY and CDR2 is SMNVEV (reference sequence). This CDR3 region has 15 residues. Unmatched junction bases numbered 7, after V lost 6 bases and J lost 3 bases. The CDR3 DNA follows: TGTGCCAGCAGGGCTGGCGGGGGACACACCGGGGAGCTGTTTTTT. Its translation: CASRAGGGHTGELFF.

The chain has TRBV7-2 and TRBJ2-5; 16 nucleotides match TRBD2. Germline trimming cut 5 bases from V and 2 bases from J; bases unmatched to any gene: 5. The germline CDR1 and CDR2 sequences are SGHTA and FQGNSA. The CDR3 has 17 residues. CDR3 protein: CASSQGLAGGLQETQYF. In DNA, the CDR3 is TGTGCCAGCAGCCAGGGACTAGCGGGGGGGCTTCAAGAGACCCAGTACTTC.

The V gene is TRBV4-1, the J gene TRBJ1-2; a weak D match, TRBD1 (5 bases). Germline assignment: CDR1 MGHRA and CDR2 YSYEKL. V was shortened by 2 bases and J by 5 bases, with 18 bases between the two germline ends. CDR3 length equals 16 residues. The CDR3 nucleotides are TGCGCCAGCAGCCAATCGGGGCCGGAGGGCAGGTATGGCTACACCTTC. Residues: CASSQSGPEGRYGYTF.

About this clone itself: Being one base from a much bigger clone, this may be a read error. The rearrangement links TRBV4-1 to TRBJ2-5; possibly TRBD2 for D (6 bases). The J call may be in error: the DNA end matches TRBJ2-7 better. The CDR3 spans 17 residues. CDR1 and CDR2 from the germline V gene are MGHRA and YSYEKL. CDR3 DNA sequence: TGCGCCAGCAGCCAAGATCGCCGCGGGGCGATTCCCTACGAGCAGTACTTC. It yields the protein CASSQDRRGAIPYEQYF.

This sequence joins TRBV4-1 and TRBJ1-5; a possible D gene is TRBD1 (5 bases). Between the trimmed V and J ends, which lost 1 base and 0 bases, there was a span of 10 bases. CDR1 MGHRA and CDR2 YSYEKL come from the germline V gene. This CDR3 has 16 residues. CDR3 sequence: CASSQGGANSNQPQHF. The CDR3 nucleotides read TGCGCCAGCAGCCAAGGTGGGGCTAATAGCAATCAGCCCCAGCATTTT.

This clone has a single count. The chain couples TRBV19 to TRBJ1-5; D gene uncertain. Trimming pared 7 bases from V and 0 bases from J, leaving 13 bases between. The CDR3 covers 15 residues. The V gene's germline CDR1 is LNHDA and CDR2 SQIVND (reference sequence). CDR3 sequence reads: CASNVRPDSNQPQHF. The CDR3 coding sequence is TGTGCCAGTAACGTACGTCCGGATAGCAATCAGCCCCAGCATTTT.

This sequence joins TRBV4-1 and TRBJ1-1, with 7 bases lining up with TRBD1. Germline V gives CDR1 MGHRA, CDR2 YSYEKL. The CDR3 covers 19 residues. Trimming took 0 bases from V and 0 from J; bases not matched to a gene: 13. The CDR3 nucleotides read TGCGCCAGCAGCCAAGATCCAAACAGGGGTTCCTCCTTGAACACTGAAGCTTTCTTT. It translates to CASSQDPNRGSSLNTEAFF.

The chain is built from TRBV20-1 and TRBJ1-3; D gene ambiguous. The length of the CDR3 is 11 residues. Germline V CDR1 and CDR2: DFQATT, SNEGSKA (reference sequence). The CDR3, as DNA: TGCGCCGTTTTCTCTGGAAACACCATATATTTT. Translation gives CAVFSGNTIYF.

This clone was seen a single time. V usage is TRBV9 and J usage is TRBJ2-5, with D possibly being TRBD2 (6 bases). The CDR3 runs 14 residues. In germline, CDR1 is SGDLS, CDR2 YYNGEE. The V end lost 4 bases, the J end lost 7 bases, and 17 bases lay between the germline ends. In DNA, the CDR3 is TGTGCCAGCAGCCCAGGGACGCACGGGGGGACCCAGTACTTC. Its translation is CASSPGTHGGTQYF.

This chain joins TRBV30 and TRBJ1-2, with unresolved D. The length of the CDR3 is 14 residues. Germline values: CDR1 GTSNPN, CDR2 SVGIG (reference sequence). Trimming removed 1 base from V and 1 base from J, with 10 bases in between. The chain's CDR3 is CAWSGASLNYGYTF. CDR3 nucleotides: TGTGCCTGGAGTGGGGCCAGTCTTAACTATGGCTACACCTTC.

This chain uses TRBV9 with TRBJ2-7; 9 positions agree with TRBD1. Germline CDR1 SGDLS, CDR2 YYNGEE. The CDR3 has 14 residues. The ends lost 5 bases at V and 7 bases at J; junction bases unmatched: 10. The chain's CDR3 is CASSLTGTGSEQYF. The CDR3 bases are TGTGCCAGCAGTCTCACCGGGACAGGGAGTGAGCAGTACTTC. The full variable domain, its missing parts supplied by reference TRBV9 and TRBJ2-7, is DSGVTQTPKHLITATGQRVTLRCSPRSGDLSVYWYQQSLDQGLQFLIQYYNGEERAKGNILERFSAQQFPDLHSELNLSSLELGDSALYFCASSLTGTGSEQYFGPGTRLTVT.

The V gene is TRBV6-6, the J gene TRBJ2-1, with TRBD1 matching over 9 bases. CDR3 length: 16 residues. Trimming at V came to 7 bases and at J to 4 bases, leaving 11 bases not matched to a gene. CDR1 is MNHNY and CDR2 is SVGAGI in the germline V gene (reference sequence). The CDR3 region has the DNA TGTGCCAGCAAAAGGACAGGGGCGGGATATTACAATGAGCAGTTCTTC. This translates into CASKRTGAGYYNEQFF.

This clone was observed once. The genes are TRBV7-3 and TRBJ2-7; TRBD1 matches 7 bases. This CDR3 comprises 16 residues. Looked up from germline, CDR1 is SGHTA and CDR2 is FQGTGA. After removal of 5 bases from V and 3 bases from J, the junction contained 13 bases not matched to a gene. The CDR3 DNA sequence: TGTGCCAGCAGCCCCCCGGACAGGAGAGTCCACTACGAGCAGTACTTC. Translation gives CASSPPDRRVHYEQYF.

The chain uses TRBV6-5 and TRBJ2-5; D remains ambiguous. Germline V gene sequence: CDR1 MNHEY, CDR2 SVGAGI. The CDR3 is made up of 12 amino acids. V was cut by 5 bases and J by 3 bases, with 7 bases left in between. In DNA form, the CDR3 reads TGTGCCAGCAGTCAAACAAAAGAGACCCAGTACTTC. Protein product: CASSQTKETQYF.